This record concerns one T cell receptor (beta chain) sequence. The data belong to a study of blood T cell repertoires in COVID-19. Study overall: PBMCs, B-cell-depleted T cells, or T cells were the source of the cDNA or gDNA that made up the material.

Recruitment covered roughly 22 US areas and drew participants whose ages spanned about 18 to 89 years. Clinical history reported by participants formed the basis on which cohorts were assigned. Donors in Cohort 3 who had recovered were those with two negative PCRs, healthcare professional clearance, or resolution of their symptoms. Germline CDR1 SGHRS, CDR2 YFSETQ. Trimming at V came to 1 base and at J to 1 base, leaving 3 bases not matched to a gene. The CDR3 is made up of 15 amino acids. Clones were sequenced by immunoSEQ multiplex PCR, and TCRdb holds only the in-frame ones, with some missing. The repertoire holds fewer than 250,000 clones, 84% seen once, with 6.8% in the top ten.

This chain links TRBV5-1 with TRBJ1-1; 8 bases line up with TRBD1. This TCR was recovered from a woman between 35 and 50 years old who had recovered from COVID-19. The source material was PBMCs or T cells enriched from blood (not recorded which). CDR3 in amino acids: CASSLRTGRNTEAFF. CDR3 DNA: TGCGCCAGCAGCTTGAGGACAGGGAGGAACACTGAAGCTTTCTTT.